This T cell receptor (beta chain) was captured in a study of blood T cell repertoires in COVID-19. As for the study in general: The United States, Italy and Spain supplied acute and convalescent COVID-19 samples. PBMCs, B-cell-depleted T cells, or T cells provided the cDNA or gDNA that made up the material.

In the source study's methods: Counts of nucleated cells, estimated from reference gene primer amplification, were obtained. The repertoire was sequenced with immunoSEQ multiplex PCR; TCRdb's copy has only in-frame clones and lacks some. That table furnishes V, J and clone size, whereas the DNA furnished D and trimming. Of some 130,000 clones detected, 85% appear once; the ten largest clones hold 9.5% to 13%. The germline V gene has CDR1 MGHDK and CDR2 SYGVNS. The CDR3 contains 16 residues. V shed 3 bases and J shed 0 bases, with 11 bases lying between them. Sequenced: peripheral blood. The chain has TRBV25-1 and TRBJ2-2, with D possibly being TRBD1 (5 bases). This receptor was taken from an elderly man with acute or convalescent COVID-19. CDR3 sequence: CASSEKDSTNTGELFF. The CDR3 region has the DNA TGTGCCAGCAGTGAGAAAGACAGTACGAACACCGGGGAGCTGTTTTTT.